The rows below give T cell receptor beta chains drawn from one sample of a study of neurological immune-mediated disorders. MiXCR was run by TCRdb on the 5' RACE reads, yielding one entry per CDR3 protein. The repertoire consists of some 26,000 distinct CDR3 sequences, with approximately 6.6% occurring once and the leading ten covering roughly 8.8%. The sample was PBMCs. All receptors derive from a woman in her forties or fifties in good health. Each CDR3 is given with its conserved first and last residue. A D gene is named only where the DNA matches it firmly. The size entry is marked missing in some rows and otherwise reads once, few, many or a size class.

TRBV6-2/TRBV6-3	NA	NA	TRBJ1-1	CASSSSGPVEAFF	TGTGCCAGCAGTTCGTCTGGACCGGTAGAAGCTTTCTTT
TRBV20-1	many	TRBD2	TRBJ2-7	CSASDGGGVSYEQYF	TGCAGTGCTAGTGATGGGGGGGGGGTCTCCTACGAGCAGTACTTC
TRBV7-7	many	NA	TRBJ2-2	CASSWTAGGGELFF	TGTGCCAGCAGCTGGACAGCGGGTGGCGGGGAGCTGTTTTTT
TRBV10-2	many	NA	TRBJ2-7	CASSDLPYEQYF	TGCGCCAGCAGTGACCTACCCTACGAGCAGTACTTC
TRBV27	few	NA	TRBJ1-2	CASSQRGGNGYTF	TGTGCCAGCAGCCAAAGAGGGGGGAACGGCTACACCTTC
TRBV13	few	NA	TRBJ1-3	CASSLRQSYGNTIYF	TGTGCCAGCAGCTTAAGACAATCCTACGGAAACACCATATATTTT
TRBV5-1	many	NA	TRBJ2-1	CASNRGSNEQFF	TGCGCCAGCAACCGGGGTAGTAATGAGCAGTTCTTC
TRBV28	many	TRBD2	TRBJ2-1	CASSFPLTSGGIRSYNEQFF	TGTGCCAGCAGTTTCCCCCTCACTAGCGGGGGGATACGCTCCTACAATGAGCAGTTCTTC
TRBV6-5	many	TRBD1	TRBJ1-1	CASRNRGPNTEAFF	TGTGCCAGCAGAAACAGGGGCCCTAACACTGAAGCTTTCTTT
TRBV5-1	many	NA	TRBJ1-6	CASSLDRNPDSPLHF	TGCGCCAGCAGCTTGGACAGAAACCCGGATTCACCCCTCCACTTT
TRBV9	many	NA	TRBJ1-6	CASSVAPGYNSPLHF	TGTGCCAGCAGCGTAGCCCCAGGGTATAATTCACCCCTCCACTTT
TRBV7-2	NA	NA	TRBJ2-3	CASSQGSSIPTDTQYF	TGTGCCAGCAGCCAAGGATCCAGCATCCCCACAGATACGCAGTATTTT
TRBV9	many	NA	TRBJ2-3	CASSVSRADTQYF	TGTGCCAGCAGCGTGAGCCGGGCAGATACGCAGTATTTT
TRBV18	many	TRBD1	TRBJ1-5	CASSPTGQGNGQPQHF	TGTGCCAGCTCACCCACGGGACAGGGAAATGGTCAGCCCCAGCATTTT
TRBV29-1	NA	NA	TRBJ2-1	CSALRGGRRNEQFF	TGCAGCGCCCTCCGCGGGGGCCGGAGGAATGAGCAGTTCTTC
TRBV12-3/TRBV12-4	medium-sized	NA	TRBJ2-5	CASSPTATSQETQYF	TGTGCCAGCAGCCCAACCGCAACTAGTCAAGAGACCCAGTACTTC
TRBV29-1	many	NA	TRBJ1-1	CSVELTANTEAFF	TGCAGCGTTGAGTTAACAGCGAACACTGAAGCTTTCTTT
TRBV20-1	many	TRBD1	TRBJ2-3	CSAGTGGVKQADTQYF	TGCAGTGCTGGTACAGGGGGCGTGAAACAGGCAGATACGCAGTATTTT
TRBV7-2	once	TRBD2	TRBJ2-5	CASNIPGLANQETQYF	TGTGCCAGCAACATCCCGGGACTAGCGAATCAGGAGACCCAGTACTTC
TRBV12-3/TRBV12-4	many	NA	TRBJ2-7	CASSPTESYEQYF	TGTGCCAGCAGTCCAACGGAGTCCTACGAGCAGTACTTC
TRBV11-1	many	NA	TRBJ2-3	CASSLIGFRDTQYF	TGTGCCAGCAGCTTGATAGGGTTTCGGGATACGCAGTATTTT
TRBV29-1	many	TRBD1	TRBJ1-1	CSVENDRATEAFF	TGCAGCGTAGAAAACGACAGGGCCACTGAAGCTTTCTTT
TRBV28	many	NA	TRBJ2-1	CASSLPYNEQFF	TGTGCCAGCAGTTTGCCCTACAATGAGCAGTTCTTC
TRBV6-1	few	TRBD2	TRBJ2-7	CASMGGSFEQYF	TGTGCCAGCATGGGGGGGAGTTTCGAGCAGTACTTC
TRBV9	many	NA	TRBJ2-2	CASSVANRNTGELFF	TGTGCCAGCAGCGTAGCTAACAGGAACACCGGGGAGCTGTTTTTT
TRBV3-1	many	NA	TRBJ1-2	CASSPSGGDGYTF	TGTGCCAGCAGCCCTTCCGGGGGGGATGGCTACACCTTC
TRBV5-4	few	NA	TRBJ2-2	CASSQRAGANTGELFF	TGTGCCAGCAGCCAACGAGCCGGGGCAAACACCGGGGAGCTGTTTTTT
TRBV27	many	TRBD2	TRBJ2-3	CASSLLADPSTDTQYF	TGTGCCAGCAGTCTACTAGCGGACCCTTCGACAGATACGCAGTATTTT
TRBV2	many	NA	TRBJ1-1	CASRFLVNTEAFF	TGTGCCAGCAGGTTCCTTGTCAACACTGAAGCTTTCTTT
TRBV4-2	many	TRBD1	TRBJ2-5	CASSQGTGNQETQYF	TGTGCCAGCAGCCAAGGGACAGGCAACCAAGAGACCCAGTACTTC
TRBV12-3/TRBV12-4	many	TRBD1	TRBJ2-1	CASSLVGQRYNEQFF	TGTGCCAGCAGTTTAGTGGGACAGAGGTACAATGAGCAGTTCTTC
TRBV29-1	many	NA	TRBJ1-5	CSVVIQGGGNQPQHF	TGCAGCGTTGTAATTCAGGGCGGGGGCAATCAGCCCCAGCATTTT
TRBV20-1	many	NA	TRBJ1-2	CSAPVRVGNYGYTF	TGCAGTGCCCCAGTCAGGGTAGGGAACTATGGCTACACCTTC
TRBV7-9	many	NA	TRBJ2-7	CASSLAGPRGGTYEQYF	TGTGCCAGCAGCTTAGCGGGGCCCAGAGGGGGAACCTACGAGCAGTACTTC
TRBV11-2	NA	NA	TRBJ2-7	CASSPDSTYEQYF	TGTGCCAGCAGCCCTGACAGTACCTACGAGCAGTACTTC
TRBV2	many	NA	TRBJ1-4	CASSDGRRRLFF	TGTGCCAGCAGTGATGGCCGCAGGAGGCTGTTTTTT
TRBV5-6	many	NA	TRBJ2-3	CASSSRFLTDTQYF	TGTGCCAGCAGCTCGAGGTTCCTCACAGATACGCAGTATTTT
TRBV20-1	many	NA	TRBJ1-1	CSVPNLRTEAFF	TGCAGTGTTCCGAACCTGAGGACTGAAGCTTTCTTT
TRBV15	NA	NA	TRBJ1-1	CATSREGGEAFF	TGTGCCACCAGCAGAGAGGGTGGTGAAGCTTTCTTT
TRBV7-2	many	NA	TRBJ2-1	CASSRQTGGGEQFF	TGTGCCAGCAGCCGTCAGACGGGCGGAGGAGAGCAGTTCTTC
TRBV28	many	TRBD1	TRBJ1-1	CASRTGGHTEAFF	TGTGCCAGTCGGACAGGGGGACACACTGAAGCTTTCTTT
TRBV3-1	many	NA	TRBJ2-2	CASSQVRHTGELFF	TGTGCCAGCAGCCAAGTACGGCACACCGGGGAGCTGTTTTTT
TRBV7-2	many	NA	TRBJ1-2	CASSSGQGTGYTF	TGTGCCAGCAGCTCCGGCCAGGGCACGGGCTACACCTTC
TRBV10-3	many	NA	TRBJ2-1	CAISDSSYNEQFF	TGTGCCATCAGTGACAGCTCCTACAATGAGCAGTTCTTC
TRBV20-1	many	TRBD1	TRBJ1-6	CSAREMTGGSPLHF	TGCAGTGCTAGAGAGATGACAGGGGGTTCACCCCTCCACTTT
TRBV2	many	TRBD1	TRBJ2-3	CATLDRGADTQYF	TGTGCCACCCTGGACAGGGGTGCAGATACGCAGTATTTT
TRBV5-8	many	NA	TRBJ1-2	CASSPVTSGGYTF	TGTGCCAGCAGCCCGGTGACCTCAGGTGGCTACACCTTC